The T cell receptor (beta chain) described here comes from a study of cytomegalovirus exposure and HLA in healthy donors. Regarding the study as a whole: In a later analysis, specific HLA alleles were associated with more than 15,000 TCR beta sequences at a 0.05 false discovery rate.

This clone was recorded only once. What it recognizes is unknown. Deletions cut 0 bases from V and 4 bases from J, with 12 bases between. The germline CDR1 and CDR2 sequences are MNHEY and SVGAGI. The CDR3 totals 15 residues. PCR employed 60 Vbeta and 13 Jbeta primers. The protocol was immunoSEQ multiplex PCR, while the TCRdb copy is restricted to in-frame clones and leaves out a portion. The sample includes some 110,000 clones, over 65% of them seen just once. The clonotype originates from a woman aged 25 to 39 in good health and CMV-seronegative. The V call is TRBV6-5, the J call TRBJ2-5; a weak D match, TRBD2 (5 bases). Sequenced input: PBMCs. The CDR3 region is CASSYSNGVGETQYF. The CDR3 nucleotides are TGTGCCAGCAGTTACTCGAACGGGGTAGGAGAGACCCAGTACTTC.